The next 24 T cell receptor beta chains were all read from a single sample in a study of PD-L1 blockade in urothelial cancer. The repertoire was sequenced with immunoSEQ multiplex PCR; TCRdb's copy has only in-frame clones and lacks some. The repertoire holds some 84,000 clones, with roughly nine tenths as singletons. Sequencing was performed on PBMCs, taken around atezolizumab (anti-PD-L1) treatment. The receptors shown here come from a woman between 65 and 79 years old with urothelial cancer.

A single count supports this clone. The rearrangement uses TRBV28 and TRBJ1-2; perhaps TRBD1 as D (5 bases). The CDR3 has 13 residues. Looked up from germline, CDR1 is MDHEN and CDR2 is SYDVKM. V was cut by 7 bases and J by 2 bases, with 11 bases left in between. The CDR3 spells CASNSQGNYGYTF. The DNA for the CDR3 is TGTGCCAGCAACTCCCAGGGAAACTATGGCTACACCTTC.

The chain joins TRBV19 to TRBJ1-6; D gene unclear. The length of the CDR3 is 13 residues. Trimming stripped 5 bases from V and 8 bases from J, with 10 bases between. Germline CDR1 LNHDA, CDR2 SQIVND (reference sequence). The CDR3 sequence: CASSSTRDSPLHF. The CDR3 nucleotides read TGTGCCAGTAGTTCTACCCGGGATTCACCCCTCCACTTT.

The chain employs TRBV6-6 and TRBJ2-3, with 9 bases lining up with TRBD2. V lost 0 bases and J lost 5; bases outside the gene matches: 6. Germline CDR1 reads MNHNY; CDR2 reads SVGAGI (reference sequence). The CDR3 has 16 amino acids. This chain's CDR3 is CASSYSQGLARDTQYF. The DNA of the CDR3 is TGTGCCAGCAGTTACTCTCAGGGACTAGCTCGAGATACGCAGTATTTT.

This clone is a singleton in its sample. The chain recombines TRBV28 with TRBJ2-1, with 13 bases identical to TRBD2. CDR1 is MDHEN and CDR2 is SYDVKM in the germline V gene. This CDR3 region has 17 residues. Trimming cost V 5 bases and J 7 bases; bases outside gene matches: 11. DNA for the CDR3: TGTGCCAGCAGTCACCCGACTAGCGGGAGGATCCCTAATGAGCAGTTCTTC. Residues: CASSHPTSGRIPNEQFF.

V gene TRBV2 combines with J gene TRBJ1-6; D is unclear. The CDR3 length is 16 residues. Germline CDR1 and CDR2: SNHLY and FYNNEI. V lost 2 bases to trimming and J lost 0 bases, with 8 bases between them. In nucleotides, the CDR3 is TGTGCCAGCAGTGAAAGATTCAGCTCCTATAATTCACCCCTCCACTTT. This translates into CASSERFSSYNSPLHF.

The chain employs TRBV28 and TRBJ2-3, with 7 bases fitting TRBD1. The V gene's germline CDR1 is MDHEN and CDR2 SYDVKM. The CDR3 sequence is 14 residues long. With 10 bases clipped from V and 2 bases from J, the junction kept 9 bases outside the gene matches. The CDR3 DNA follows: TGTGCCACCTTATCGGGACAGATCACAGATACGCAGTATTTT. Protein: CATLSGQITDTQYF.

V gene TRBV18 combines with J gene TRBJ2-7; 9 bases are shared with TRBD1. The length of the CDR3 is 15 residues. Per the germline V gene, CDR1 is KGHSH and CDR2 is LQKENI. V lost 1 base to trimming and J lost 5 bases; unmatched junction nucleotides: 6. The DNA of the CDR3 is TGTGCCAGCTCACCACTTGGGACAGGGCCTCACGAGCAGTACTTC. Amino acid sequence: CASSPLGTGPHEQYF. The full variable domain, with the rest looked up from reference TRBV18 and TRBJ2-7, is NAGVMQNPRHLVRRRGQEARLRCSPMKGHSHVYWYRQLPEEGLKFMVYLQKENIIDESGMPKERFSAEFPKEGPSILRIQQVVRGDSAAYFCASSPLGTGPHEQYFGPGTRLTVT.

DNA of the CDR3: TGTGCCAGTAGTCTGAGGACAGTCTATGGCTACACCTTC. It yields the protein CASSLRTVYGYTF. The rearrangement links TRBV19 to TRBJ1-2; perhaps TRBD1 as D (6 bases). Germline CDR1 reads LNHDA; CDR2 reads SQIVND (reference sequence). This CDR3 spans 13 amino acids. V was pared by 5 bases and J by 4 bases, with 11 bases between.

A single count supports this clone. J is TRBJ2-1 and V is TRBV6-1, with D perhaps matching TRBD1 (5 bases). Trimming took off 0 bases at V and 4 bases at J, with 22 bases between the two ends. This CDR3 comprises 19 residues. The germline CDR1 and CDR2 sequences are MNHNS and SASEGT. The CDR3 region has the DNA TGTGCCAGCAGTGAAGCTTTTCTCCGACGGCAGGGTCCGTACAATGAGCAGTTCTTC. Translation gives CASSEAFLRRQGPYNEQFF.

The chain joins TRBV28 to TRBJ1-2; 8 nucleotides agree with TRBD1. The germline V gene has CDR1 MDHEN and CDR2 SYDVKM. The CDR3 covers 14 residues. With V trimmed by 2 bases and J by 5 bases, 4 bases remained unmatched. DNA for the CDR3: TGTGCCAGCAGTTTACCCGACAGGGGTTATGGCTACACCTTC. This gives the protein CASSLPDRGYGYTF.

J is TRBJ2-5 and V is TRBV30; TRBD2 agrees at 10 bases. CDR3 length: 17 residues. V dropped 0 bases and J dropped 5; count of bases not matched to a gene: 12. Germline CDR1 and CDR2: GTSNPN and SVGIG (reference sequence). The CDR3 spells CAWSVIRTSGEIETQYF. The CDR3 DNA reads TGTGCCTGGAGTGTTATAAGAACTAGCGGGGAGATCGAGACCCAGTACTTC.

The chain couples TRBV27 to TRBJ2-7; no firm D call. This CDR3 comprises 14 residues. V lost 3 bases and J lost 0, with 9 bases in between. From germline, CDR1 is MNHEY and CDR2 SMNVEV (reference sequence). The CDR3 region has the DNA TGTGCCAGCAGTTTCTCGCGGAGCTCCTACGAGCAGTACTTC. Translation: CASSFSRSSYEQYF.

The CDR3, as DNA: TGTGCCAGCAGAACGACCATGGGGCTGGGACAGGGTTATGGCTACACCTTC. The encoded protein is CASRTTMGLGQGYGYTF. The rearrangement joins TRBV5-6 to TRBJ1-2, with 9 nucleotides matching TRBD1. Looked up from germline, CDR1 is SGHDT and CDR2 is YYEEEE. The CDR3 has 17 residues. With 5 bases clipped from V and 5 bases from J, the junction kept 16 bases outside the gene matches.

The V and J genes are TRBV27 and TRBJ2-5, with TRBD2 as a possible D gene (6 bases). The germline V gene has CDR1 MNHEY and CDR2 SMNVEV (reference sequence). This CDR3 has 14 amino acids. The V end was cut by 4 bases, the J end by 5 bases, with 14 bases between. This chain's CDR3 is CASSSGTWGETQYF. CDR3 coding DNA: TGTGCCAGCAGTTCAGGGACTTGGGGGGAGACCCAGTACTTC.

This clone was seen more than once but under ten times. V and J are TRBV7-6 and TRBJ2-1; D call uncertain. The CDR3 is 15 residues long. The germline V gene has CDR1 SGHVS and CDR2 FNYEAQ. V was shortened by 1 base and J by 7 bases, with 14 bases between the two germline ends. The CDR3 region has the DNA TGTGCCAGCAGCTTAGATCTGGGCCGAAAAAATGAGCAGTTCTTC. Protein product: CASSLDLGRKNEQFF.

This clone has more than one count but fewer than ten. The chain is built from TRBV6-5 and TRBJ1-5; no clear D. V was clipped by 4 bases and J by 4 bases, with 11 bases between them. The CDR3 extends over 14 amino acids. CDR1 MNHEY and CDR2 SVGAGI come from the germline V gene. The CDR3: CASSSPRENQPQHF. CDR3 bases: TGTGCCAGCAGTTCCCCACGAGAAAATCAGCCCCAGCATTTT.

The gene calls are TRBV10-3 and TRBJ1-3; weak D call: TRBD1 (5 bases). The V and J ends lost 3 bases and 4 bases respectively, with 10 bases between them. CDR3 length equals 14 residues. Germline CDR1 and CDR2: ENHRY and SYGVKD. The CDR3 DNA is TGTGCCATCAGTGATACGACAGTGGGAAACACCATATATTTT. Translating gives CAISDTTVGNTIYF.

The V gene is TRBV18, the J gene TRBJ1-5; a weak D match, TRBD1 (6 bases). This CDR3 has 14 residues. Germline values: CDR1 KGHSH, CDR2 LQKENI. V lost 1 base to trimming and J lost 2 bases, with 6 bases between them. The CDR3 DNA sequence: TGTGCCAGCTCACCACAGGGGGGCAATCAGCCCCAGCATTTT. Its protein product is CASSPQGGNQPQHF.

This clone was seen more than once but under ten times. The V gene is TRBV28, the J gene TRBJ2-7; 8 bases agree with TRBD1. CDR1 and CDR2 from the germline V gene are MDHEN and SYDVKM. The CDR3 has 14 amino acids. V gave up 8 bases and J gave up 2 bases; unmatched junction bases: 8. CDR3 in amino acids: CASPPDREPYEQYF. In DNA, the CDR3 is TGTGCCAGCCCCCCGGACAGGGAACCCTACGAGCAGTACTTC.

This clone was recorded once. The V call is TRBV7-9, the J call TRBJ2-6; no definite D call. Looked up from germline, CDR1 is SEHNR and CDR2 is FQNEAQ (reference sequence). The CDR3 sequence is 16 residues long. The V and J ends lost 5 bases and 0 bases respectively, with 11 bases between them. The CDR3 DNA sequence: TGTGCCAGCAGCGCCCGTTACAGCTCTGGGGCCAACGTCCTGACTTTC. Translating gives CASSARYSSGANVLTF.

V gene TRBV7-8 combines with J gene TRBJ2-7, with D maybe TRBD1 (5 bases). The CDR3 sequence is 15 residues long. V lost 5 bases, J lost 6 bases, and 20 bases lay in between. In germline, CDR1 is SGHVS, CDR2 FQNEAQ. The chain's CDR3 is CASSPTPGAQREQYF. CDR3 coding DNA: TGTGCCAGCAGCCCGACCCCTGGGGCTCAGCGCGAGCAGTACTTC.

The V and J genes are TRBV2 and TRBJ1-2; weak D call: TRBD1 (6 bases). Germline V lookup: CDR1 SNHLY, CDR2 FYNNEI. Trimming left V 5 bases short and J 3 bases short, with 13 bases between. This CDR3 is 14 amino acids long. In DNA form, the CDR3 reads TGTGCCAGCAGTCCTCAGGGGCCCCACTATGGCTACACCTTC. This translates into CASSPQGPHYGYTF.

V usage is TRBV29-1 and J usage is TRBJ2-1, with 12 bases that match TRBD2. This CDR3 is 14 amino acids long. J lost 10 bases, V lost 3 bases, and 7 bases had no gene match. In germline, CDR1 is SQVTM, CDR2 ANQGSEA. DNA of the CDR3: TGCAGCGTTGACGATCGACTAGCGGGAGAAGAGCAGTTCTTC. Protein sequence: CSVDDRLAGEEQFF.

This clone came up a few times. The gene calls are TRBV6-1 and TRBJ1-4, with D maybe TRBD1 (6 bases). Per germline, CDR1 MNHNS and CDR2 SASEGT. CDR3 length: 14 residues. The ends were cut back, 5 bases at V and 0 bases at J, with 7 bases in the middle. The chain's CDR3 is CASSRQATNEKLFF. The CDR3 nucleotides read TGTGCCAGCAGTAGACAGGCAACTAATGAAAAACTGTTTTTT.